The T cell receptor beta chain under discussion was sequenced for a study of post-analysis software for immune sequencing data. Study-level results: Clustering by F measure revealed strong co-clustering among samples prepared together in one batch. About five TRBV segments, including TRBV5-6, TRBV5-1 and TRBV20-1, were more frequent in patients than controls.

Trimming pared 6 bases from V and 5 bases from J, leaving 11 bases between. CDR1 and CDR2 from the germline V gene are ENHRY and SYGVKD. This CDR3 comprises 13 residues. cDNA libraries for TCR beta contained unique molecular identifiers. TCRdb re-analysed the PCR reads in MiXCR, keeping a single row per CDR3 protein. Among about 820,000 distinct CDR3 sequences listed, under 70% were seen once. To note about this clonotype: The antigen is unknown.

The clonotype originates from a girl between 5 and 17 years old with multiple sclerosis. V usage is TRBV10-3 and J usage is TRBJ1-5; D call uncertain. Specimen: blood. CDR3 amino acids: CAIRPAPDQPQHF. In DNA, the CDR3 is TGTGCCATCAGGCCAGCCCCCGATCAGCCCCAGCATTTT.